This T cell receptor beta chain was observed in a study of cytomegalovirus exposure and HLA in healthy donors. Study information: Earlier work reported 90 million to 120 million unique TCR beta sequences from 170 million or so T cells. Broader study findings: TRBV6-2, TRBV6-3 and some other V segments were unresolvable in 87-base-pair reads. Researchers reported in a later analysis that a missense DCLRE1C variant was tied to TCR beta V- and J-gene trimming.

In the PCR, 60 Vbeta and 13 Jbeta primers were used. Some clones are missing from TCRdb's copy, which holds only in-frame ones; the method was immunoSEQ multiplex PCR. This sample yields fewer than 200,000 clones, of which about 80% are seen a single time; about a tenth belongs to the top ten. Each donor was healthy, and each was a bone marrow donor. Deletions cut 2 bases from V and 6 bases from J, with 19 bases between. CDR3 length: 17 residues. In germline, CDR1 is SGHTA, CDR2 FQGNSA. On this clone itself: Its antigen is undetermined.

The source is a man in his late teens or twenties in good health and CMV-seropositive. The chain is built from TRBV7-2 and TRBJ2-2; maybe TRBD2 (7 bases). The sequenced sample was PBMCs. Here the CDR3 reads CASSLRGAGARPGELFF. Written as DNA, the CDR3 is TGTGCCAGCAGCTTACGGGGGGCAGGGGCCCGTCCCGGGGAGCTGTTTTTT.